This T cell receptor (beta chain) was retrieved from a study of regulatory T cells in long-lasting Graves disease. Study findings and constraints: Persistent disease samples used TRBV28, TRBJ1-2 and TRBJ2-5 preferentially. Compared with new cases, persistent Graves' patients showed reduced TCR diversity.

The germline V gene has CDR1 SGHTA and CDR2 FQGNSA. The length of the CDR3 is 15 residues. The V gene lost 2 bases and the J gene lost 3 bases, with 14 bases spanning the gap. There are many counts of this clonotype. The antigen remains undetermined. Researchers made TCR beta libraries by using iRepertoire HTBI primers and running Arm-PCR on CDR3 regions. MiXCR was run by TCRdb on the multiplex PCR reads, yielding one entry per CDR3 protein. The table records 400,000 to 500,000 distinct CDR3 sequences, about a sixth of them present only once. The time point was: newly diagnosed GD, antithyroid drugs for less than 3 months. TCR sequences were obtained from RNA taken from PBMCs. From each patient, 8 to 10 milliliters of peripheral blood was drawn and collected into an EDTA anticoagulant tube. This sample also appeared in a second study, on T cells in Graves' hyperthyroidism and ophthalmopathy. In that study: HTBI primers drove first-round RT-PCR of the TCR CDR3.

The sample consisted of peripheral blood mononuclear cells (PBMCs), taken at new diagnosis, from a patient treated with antithyroid drugs. The clonotype comes from a woman in her 30s with Graves disease. This rearrangement joins TRBV7-2 to TRBJ2-7; weak D call: TRBD2 (6 bases). The CDR3 nucleotides read TGTGCCAGCAGCTTAACGAGGGACTCCAACTACGAGCAGTACTTC. This translates into CASSLTRDSNYEQYF.